This T cell receptor beta chain was sequenced for a study of CD8 T cells in Susac syndrome. CD8+ and CD4+ T cells taken from blood had their TCR beta sequenced. Patients having Susac syndrome satisfied recently defined diagnostic criteria for definite or probable disease. It was negative isolation that provided the CD8+ and CD4+ T cells, whereas TEMRA cells were enriched by FACS. Trimming took off 2 bases at V and 2 bases at J, with 12 bases between the two ends. This CDR3 has 15 residues. Germline V CDR1 and CDR2: SEHNR, FQNEAQ (reference sequence). Reverse transcription of roughly 0.45 to 1 ug RNA was performed with random hexamers. A multiplex approach, immunoSEQ multiplex PCR, amplified TCR beta CDR3 across 54 Vbeta and 13 Jbeta. MiXCR, run by TCRdb on the immunoSEQ multiplex PCR reads, gives a single entry per CDR3 protein. The sample carries 71,000 or so distinct CDR3 sequences, just over 90% recorded once.

Sequenced: CD4+ T cells from PBMCs. The V gene is TRBV7-9, the J gene TRBJ2-5; no definite D call. This TCR derives from a human donor with Susac syndrome. This CDR3 is CASSLPGPLQETQYF. In DNA form, the CDR3 reads TGTGCCAGCAGCTTACCGGGTCCCCTACAAGAGACCCAGTACTTC.